Listed here is a single T cell receptor (beta chain). Its antigen is still unknown. No base qualities exist here, and no much larger clone lies one base off it. This entry belongs to a study of cytomegalovirus exposure and HLA in healthy donors (dated by TCRdb to about 2017). Context from the whole study: According to an earlier analysis of a few hundred of the donors, about 180 million T cells yielded 120 million or so unique TCR beta sequences and approximately 300 Gb of sequence data. To predict cytomegalovirus infection status, the study combined high-throughput TCR immunosequencing, statistical association of individual TCRs with disease status, and machine learning. Every discovery cohort repertoire had been produced on one sequencing platform. A later genetic analysis took genome-wide SNP genotypes for about 55% of the 666 donors and used that subset as a discovery cohort. An earlier analysis of about 600 of the donors used high-throughput TCR beta sequencing to judge whether each TCR beta V gene segment behaved as functional or pseudogenic. Both class I and class II loci were covered by HLA typing, at four-digit resolution. To study patterns of TCR occurrence, a later analysis re-analyzed previously published TCR beta repertoires from 500 to 850 donors and added high-resolution HLA genotyping. Four or five DR-DQ haplotypes were handled as single units for association and clustering, since linkage in the cohort was strong. In addition to the first cohort of 666 subjects, a separate validation cohort of 100 to 150 different subjects was used. Donor age, sex, ethnicity and CMV serostatus were compiled together with the repertoire data. In the later analysis, no new phenotypic data were used to find candidate immune exposures; instead, reliance was placed on TCR beta sequences and their occurrence across donors. Among some 400 genotyped donors of the cohort, an average of around 250,000 unique TCR beta nucleotide sequences was sequenced per donor, of which about 19% were non-productive. The T cell repertoires of some 700 subjects were profiled by immunosequencing and related to cytomegalovirus serostatus. An early release that covered several hundred HLA-typed donors contained approximately 300 gigabases of sequencing data and about 84 million unique TCR sequences. Of the approximately 400 genotyped donors, over 70% fell in the genetic ancestry cluster associated with self-reported Caucasian donors. The study aimed to test whether signatures of past pathogen exposure could be identified by cataloging public T cell receptors. Typing coverage differed by locus: A, B, C, DRB1 and DQB1 were typed in about 620-640 donors, DQA1 in 500 to 550, DPA1 in around 610, and DPB1 in roughly 450.

The cohort consisted of hundreds of healthy bone marrow donors. Cohort members were all nominally healthy when sampled, although unrecorded immune exposures were likely present. The donor tested CMV seropositive and was one of the 289 seropositive cohort members. A peripheral blood sample was provided by each donor, and peripheral blood mononuclear cells were used for TCR beta sequencing. Genomic DNA extraction from the blood cell samples was performed with the Qiagen DNeasy Blood Extraction Kit. The library was made by the immunoSEQ multiplex PCR assay. For the multiplex PCR, a mixture combining 60 forward primers for TCR Vbeta segments and 13 reverse primers for TCR Jbeta segments was used. The CDR3 region of rearranged TCR beta genes was amplified from genomic DNA by a multiplex PCR assay. Amplified TCR beta libraries were sequenced as 87-base-pair reads on the Illumina HiSeq System. The published analysis was carried out like this. Across the roughly 640 repertoires, a later analysis counted roughly 84 million unique TCR beta chains, some 11 million of which were shared by at least two donors. To remove PCR and sequencing errors, raw reads were error-corrected and collapsed into unique sequences using a nearest-neighbor algorithm that merged closely related sequences. V, D and J gene segments were assigned by aligning CDR3 sequences to IMGT reference sequences. For a sequence to be retained, at least a six-nucleotide match to both a V gene segment and a J gene segment was required. Rearrangements were classified as productive when the CDR3 lacked stop codons and remained in frame with V and J, and all other rearrangements were classified as non-productive. CDR3 was defined according to IMGT convention as the region running from the second conserved V-encoded cysteine to the conserved J-encoded phenylalanine. The earlier analysis of 500 to 750 of the donors excluded any sequence lacking an unambiguous match to a single V gene segment. In an earlier analysis of roughly 600 of the donors, a V segment was called functional when productive rearrangements were above 56.7%, and segregating when the standard deviation between donors exceeded 5%. To diagnose cytomegalovirus status from the catalog of TCR beta chain sequences, a statistical classification framework was built. V and J gene assignment, in a later analysis, came from comparing TCR nucleotide sequences with IMGT/GENE-DB human TR gene sequences. A later analysis assigned CDR3 sequences and most-parsimonious VDJ recombination scenarios with the TCRdist pipeline. In a later analysis, every TCR beta chain was defined by the combination of its CDR3 amino acid sequence and its V-gene family, and reads without a unique V-gene family were dropped. To address suspected cross-contamination and a sequencing artifact, a later analysis removed 450 to 700 highly shared, low-generation-probability nucleotide sequences. For each public chain, a later analysis derived a clonal expansion index from normalized ranks of inferred template counts within each repertoire. In a later analysis, generation probabilities were computed with a VDJ recombination model fitted to out-of-frame rearrangements, and the resulting probabilities were checked against IGoR. In a later analysis, hypergeometric tests were used to score TCR-TCR, TCR-HLA and TCR-CMV co-occurrence, with a repertoire-size bias correction applied to TCR pairs. To estimate false discovery rates, a later analysis permuted the HLA or CMV assignments 20 times. In a later analysis, co-occurring TCRs were grouped with DBSCAN, and TCRdist sequence similarity was added when clustering was performed within HLA-allele-positive subsets. For co-occurrence clustering, repertoires with fewer than 30,000 or more than 120,000 public chains were excluded, along with 4 to 6 repertoires with anomalous nucleotide sharing. TCRdb re-hosts the immuneACCESS table, in-frame sequences only. Its copies lack some clones; in the studies checked, an unresolved V gene accounts for under half of them, and the cause for the rest is not known. V and J calls plus clone size are reproduced from that table; the DNA served to infer D and trimming. This sample lists 90,000 to 150,000 clones; approximately 80% were detected once. The ten largest account for 5.8% of the sample.

The study at large found these results: The only immune exposure information available for the cohort was CMV serostatus. Cytomegalovirus status was reported to be diagnosed by the classifier with high specificity and sensitivity in both the original and validation cohorts. In a later analysis, several top co-occurrence clusters were reported to appear linked to parvovirus B19, influenza, CMV and Epstein-Barr virus. A cluster of highly shared sequence variants was judged likely to represent a technical artifact of the sequencing pipeline. A total of about 150 TCR beta chains were listed by the study as associated with cytomegalovirus. A few of the identified cytomegalovirus-associated TCR beta chains were confirmed in vitro to be specific for cytomegalovirus antigens. Linkage disequilibrium might explain the correlated functional status among segregating V segments, but an unknown experimental factor could not be excluded. Because counts were too low, 15 or so rarely observed V segments, including chromosome 9 orphons, were excluded from the earlier analysis of 587 of the donors. A later genetic analysis associated a missense DCLRE1C variant with V-gene and J-gene trimming of TCR beta chains, and an independent cohort replicated the association. When HLA alleles, especially DR and DQ, strongly co-occurred, TCR associations were difficult to assign to individual alleles. Compared with the roughly 670-donor mean, donors in an Asian-associated ancestry cluster had fewer N-insertions in productive TCRs, according to a later genetic analysis. In a later analysis, the rate of TCR association differed among HLA loci, with DRB1 alleles having the most associated TCRs and HLA-C alleles having the fewest. Some IMGT-functional V segments, including TRBV6-2 and TRBV6-3, could not be told apart with the 87-base-pair reads, so those segments were excluded. An earlier analysis of approximately 570 of the donors showed that most TCR beta V segments appeared in productive rearrangements either about 87% or about 30% of the time, which broadly matched IMGT annotations. Sequencing depth was assumed to be roughly uniform across donors in the presence/absence analyses, though that assumption may not hold. In this cohort, only TCR beta chains were sequenced, and detectable features were limited by the absence of alpha or paired-chain data. A further reported finding was that TCR beta sequences accurately predicted the HLA-A and HLA-B alleles for most subjects in the first cohort. At a false discovery rate of 0.05, a later analysis linked around 15,000 TCR beta sequences to specific HLA alleles. Most TCR sequences were observed very rarely across donors, whereas some public TCRs were present in many individuals. A later analysis found that HLA-associated TCR beta chains were more clonally expanded and had lower generation probabilities than equally common non-associated chains. A later analysis found that most CMV-associated TCR beta chains appeared HLA-restricted, with HLA associations seemingly driven largely by CMV exposure. It was suggested by the authors that the approach could potentially be generalized to other disease states and immunological phenotypes. Because HLA typing was unavailable for some donors at each locus, only the typed subset was used in association tests.

The germline ends are 12 bases apart after V is trimmed by 1 base and J by 6 bases. CDR1 GTSNPN and CDR2 SVGIG were looked up in the germline V gene (reference sequence). The CDR3 covers 13 residues, taking in both the cysteine and the phenylalanine. This entry keeps only the CDR3 DNA: 39 bases, framed from base 1. Sequencing was done on a sample of PBMCs. The chain was built from TRBV30 and TRBJ1-2, with no confident D gene call. The sequence was obtained from a man aged 18 to 30 in good health and CMV-seropositive. The DNA sequence is as follows: TGTGCCTGGAGTGACCGACTGGTGGATGGCTACACCTTC. This yields the protein CAWSDRLVDGYTF.